The 32 T cell receptor beta chains presented below share a single source sample, sequenced in a study of CD8 T cells in ankylosing spondylitis. TCRdb processed the 5' RACE reads anew with MiXCR; each CDR3 protein has one entry. The table records 25,000 to 35,000 distinct CDR3 sequences, roughly 5.3% of them present only once. Sequenced: blood, either unsorted or a sorted T cell fraction (not recorded which). The receptors come from a female donor with ankylosing spondylitis or in good health (not recorded which).

This clonotype was counted ten times or more. V and J are TRBV9 and TRBJ2-2, with D unresolved. The CDR3 totals 14 residues. Trimming took off 4 bases at V and 4 bases at J, with 11 bases between the two ends. The germline gives CDR1 SGDLS, CDR2 YYNGEE. The CDR3 here is CASSPHPSTGELFF. The CDR3 DNA follows: TGTGCCAGCAGCCCCCACCCGAGCACCGGGGAGCTGTTTTTT.

This clonotype was found many times. J is TRBJ2-1 and V is TRBV9, with D unresolved. This CDR3 region has 11 residues. V was shortened by 0 bases and J by 8 bases, with 3 bases between the two germline ends. Per the germline V gene, CDR1 is SGDLS and CDR2 is YYNGEE. The DNA for the CDR3 is TGTGCCAGCAGCGTAGTCCATGAGCAGTTCTTC. Its protein product is CASSVVHEQFF.

This clonotype was recorded at least ten times. The V and J genes are TRBV5-8 and TRBJ2-1; D is uncertain. The CDR3 runs to 15 residues. V lost 4 bases and J 1 base, leaving 12 bases between the germline ends. Germline V lookup: CDR1 SGHTS, CDR2 YDEGEE. The CDR3 protein is CASSVLWTSYNEQFF. DNA for the CDR3: TGTGCCAGCAGCGTCCTGTGGACGTCCTACAATGAGCAGTTCTTC.

The J gene is TRBJ2-7, the V gene TRBV9, with D perhaps assigned TRBD1 or TRBD2 (5 bases each). Germline-derived CDR1 and CDR2 are SGDLS and YYNGEE. The CDR3 is 15 amino acids. V lost 0 bases and J 1 base, leaving 11 bases between the germline ends. The CDR3 sequence: CASSVGGGLSYEQYF. As DNA, the CDR3 is TGTGCCAGCAGCGTAGGGGGCGGGCTTTCCTACGAGCAGTACTTC.

This clonotype has at least ten counts. V usage is TRBV9 and J usage is TRBJ2-3; D uncertain. V shed 2 bases and J shed 0 bases, with 7 bases lying between them. Germline lookup yields CDR1 SGDLS and CDR2 YYNGEE. CDR3 length: 14 amino acids. CDR3 residues: CASSVSPSTDTQYF. The CDR3 DNA is TGTGCCAGCAGCGTTTCTCCGAGCACAGATACGCAGTATTTT.

This clonotype occurred many times. The rearrangement links TRBV9 to TRBJ2-3; D is perhaps TRBD2 (5 bases). The germline gives CDR1 SGDLS, CDR2 YYNGEE. Trimming removed 7 bases at V and 2 bases at J, with 14 bases between. The CDR3 spans 14 residues. The CDR3 reads CASGRAPSTDTQYF. The CDR3 bases are TGTGCCAGCGGGCGGGCCCCCTCCACAGATACGCAGTATTTT.

This clonotype has a count of ten or more. The rearrangement uses TRBV9 and TRBJ2-5; tentative D call: TRBD2 (7 bases). V lost 4 bases and J lost 5, with 24 bases in between. Germline V lookup: CDR1 SGDLS, CDR2 YYNGEE. This CDR3 is built from 17 residues. The CDR3 is CASSPLGGGPIGETQYF. In DNA, the CDR3 is TGTGCCAGCAGCCCATTGGGGGGGGGGCCAATCGGTGAGACCCAGTACTTC.

The chain carries TRBV5-3 and TRBJ2-2; possible D gene TRBD2, 6 bases. TRBV5-3 falls under the ORF class, with uncertain function. With 5 bases removed from V and 5 bases from J, the gap between germline ends came to 19 bases. The CDR3 loop spans 16 amino acids. CDR3: CARRRAGLGETGELFF. The CDR3, as DNA: TGTGCCAGAAGAAGGGCGGGACTTGGGGAGACCGGGGAGCTGTTTTTT.

This clonotype turned up a few times. This sequence joins TRBV9 and TRBJ2-3; D is undetermined. The CDR3 has 12 residues. V was shortened by 7 bases and J by 1 base, with 7 bases between the two germline ends. Germline-derived CDR1 and CDR2 are SGDLS and YYNGEE. Written as DNA, the CDR3 is TGTGCCAGCGGGCGCGGCACAGATACGCAGTATTTT. This codes for CASGRGTDTQYF.

This clonotype has only a few counts. The rearrangement joins TRBV9 to TRBJ2-4; 7 nucleotides match TRBD1. This CDR3 region has 12 residues. J lost 9 bases, V lost 0 bases, and 0 bases had no gene match. Germline CDR1 SGDLS, CDR2 YYNGEE. The CDR3 reads CASSVEGAIQYF. Written as DNA, the CDR3 is TGTGCCAGCAGCGTAGAGGGGGCCATTCAGTACTTC.

Many counts were recorded for this clonotype. This chain links TRBV9 with TRBJ2-5, with D possibly matching TRBD1 (6 bases). This CDR3 spans 15 amino acids. Germline V CDR1 and CDR2: SGDLS, YYNGEE. V lost 4 bases and J 5 bases, leaving 18 bases between the germline ends. The DNA for the CDR3 is TGTGCCAGCAGCCCTCGACAGGCCCACGGGGAGACCCAGTACTTC. Translating it yields CASSPRQAHGETQYF. Drawing the rest from reference TRBV9 and TRBJ2-5, the complete variable domain is DSGVTQTPKHLITATGQRVTLRCSPRSGDLSVYWYQQSLDQGLQFLIQYYNGEERAKGNILERFSAQQFPDLHSELNLSSLELGDSALYFCASSPRQAHGETQYFGPGTRLLVL.

This clonotype has ten or more counts. The gene calls are TRBV9 and TRBJ2-3, with TRBD1 matching 7 bases. Germline V gene data show CDR1 as SGDLS and CDR2 as YYNGEE. The CDR3 extends over 13 amino acids. V was clipped by 8 bases and J by 2 bases; unmatched bases: 5. DNA for the CDR3: TGTGCCAGTACGGGACAGCTCACAGATACGCAGTATTTT. Protein sequence: CASTGQLTDTQYF.

In its sample, this clonotype was seen many times. V gene TRBV9 combines with J gene TRBJ2-2, with 8 bases aligning to TRBD2. This CDR3 comprises 15 residues. Trimming took 0 bases from V and 6 from J; bases not matched to a gene: 4. The germline CDR1 and CDR2 sequences are SGDLS and YYNGEE. The CDR3 coding sequence is TGTGCCAGCAGCGTAGACGGGGGGGCCTCCGGGGAGCTGTTTTTT. Translation gives CASSVDGGASGELFF.

Ten or more counts support this clonotype. CDR3 region: CASGVDRNSPLHF. The CDR3 DNA reads TGTGCCAGCGGTGTGGACAGGAATTCACCCCTCCACTTT. The V and J genes are TRBV9 and TRBJ1-6; 7 nucleotides match TRBD1. V was clipped by 7 bases and J by 7 bases; unmatched bases: 5. This CDR3 is 13 amino acids long. Germline loops: CDR1 SGDLS, CDR2 YYNGEE.

There are many counts of this clonotype. This chain connects TRBV9 to TRBJ2-2; D remains unclear. The CDR3 loop spans 16 amino acids. With 0 bases removed from V and 0 bases from J, the gap between germline ends came to 9 bases. Germline V gene data show CDR1 as SGDLS and CDR2 as YYNGEE. The CDR3 bases are TGTGCCAGCAGCGTAGGGCTGAAAACGAACACCGGGGAGCTGTTTTTT. Translated: CASSVGLKTNTGELFF.

The CDR3 here is CASSVGTGAQQTEQYF. The CDR3 DNA sequence: TGTGCCAGCAGCGTGGGGACAGGGGCACAACAGACCGAGCAGTACTTC. The chain combines TRBV9 with TRBJ2-7, with 10 bases lining up with TRBD1. The CDR3 is 16 amino acids. Germline V CDR1 and CDR2: SGDLS, YYNGEE. V was clipped by 2 bases and J by 6 bases; unmatched bases: 11.

This clonotype was detected ten times or more. The V call is TRBV9, the J call TRBJ1-3; D gene uncertain. This CDR3 has 15 amino acids. CDR1 and CDR2 from the germline V gene are SGDLS and YYNGEE. Trimming left V 2 bases short and J 0 bases short, with 9 bases between. The CDR3 is CASSVESSSGNTIYF. The DNA for the CDR3 is TGTGCCAGCAGCGTGGAGAGTAGCTCTGGAAACACCATATATTTT.

Many counts were recorded for this clonotype. V usage is TRBV9 and J usage is TRBJ2-1; 11 bases match TRBD2. Germline loops: CDR1 SGDLS, CDR2 YYNGEE. Germline trimming cut 2 bases from V and 4 bases from J; bases unmatched to any gene: 14. The CDR3 is 19 amino acids. CDR3 in DNA: TGTGCCAGCAGCGTCCTCCCCATAGCGGGAGGGCTTGATTACAATGAGCAGTTCTTC. Amino acid sequence: CASSVLPIAGGLDYNEQFF.

This clonotype was seen at least ten times. The chain uses TRBV9 and TRBJ2-7; 8 positions match TRBD2. The V gene end was trimmed by 2 bases and the J gene end by 4 bases; junction bases not matched to a gene: 8. Looked up from germline, CDR1 is SGDLS and CDR2 is YYNGEE. This CDR3 has 15 amino acids. The CDR3 DNA follows: TGTGCCAGCAGCGTGAGTGGGACTAGTCGGTACGAGCAGTACTTC. Amino acids: CASSVSGTSRYEQYF.

This clonotype was observed many times. The chain uses TRBV9 and TRBJ2-3; 7 bases line up with TRBD2. The J segment lost 9 bases and the V segment lost 3 bases, leaving 4 bases of the junction unmatched. Germline V gene lookup returns CDR1 SGDLS and CDR2 YYNGEE. There are 12 residues in the CDR3. Here the CDR3 DNA reads TGTGCCAGCAGCGCCCCCGGGGGGACGCAGTATTTT. It translates to CASSAPGGTQYF.

This clonotype was detected ten times or more. V gene TRBV9 combines with J gene TRBJ2-7; D ambiguous. CDR1 and CDR2 from the germline V gene are SGDLS and YYNGEE. CDR3 length: 12 residues. V gave up 4 bases and J gave up 6 bases, with 11 bases separating them. The CDR3 DNA sequence: TGTGCCAGCAGCCCCGCTGGGTTCGAGCAGTACTTC. It is translated as CASSPAGFEQYF. Variable domain in full (rest from reference TRBV9 and TRBJ2-7): DSGVTQTPKHLITATGQRVTLRCSPRSGDLSVYWYQQSLDQGLQFLIQYYNGEERAKGNILERFSAQQFPDLHSELNLSSLELGDSALYFCASSPAGFEQYFGPGTRLTVT.

This clonotype was detected ten times or more. This rearrangement joins TRBV9 to TRBJ2-5; D call uncertain. Trimming removed 5 bases at V and 2 bases at J, with 13 bases between. This CDR3 is built from 14 residues. Germline CDR1 SGDLS, CDR2 YYNGEE. The CDR3 loop is CASSALGRQETQYF. CDR3 sequence (DNA): TGTGCCAGCAGTGCGTTGGGCAGACAAGAGACCCAGTACTTC. Complete variable domain (other parts from reference TRBV9 and TRBJ2-5): DSGVTQTPKHLITATGQRVTLRCSPRSGDLSVYWYQQSLDQGLQFLIQYYNGEERAKGNILERFSAQQFPDLHSELNLSSLELGDSALYFCASSALGRQETQYFGPGTRLLVL.

This chain uses TRBV9 with TRBJ2-1; TRBD2 agrees at 9 bases. V was pared by 1 base and J by 15 bases, with 14 bases of the junction left unmatched. The CDR3 runs 15 residues. Per the germline V gene, CDR1 is SGDLS and CDR2 is YYNGEE. The CDR3 loop reads CASSVLAGPLGDRFF. The CDR3 nucleotides are TGTGCCAGCAGCGTACTAGCGGGGCCCCTGGGAGATCGGTTCTTC.

In its sample, this clonotype was seen many times. V gene TRBV9 combines with J gene TRBJ2-1; 9 bases are a match to TRBD2. After removal of 4 bases from V and 6 bases from J, the junction contained 8 bases not matched to a gene. CDR3 size: 15 residues. CDR1 SGDLS and CDR2 YYNGEE come from the germline V gene. The CDR3 coding sequence is TGTGCCAGCAGCTCCCAGACTAGCGGCCTCAATGAGCAGTTCTTC. Translating it yields CASSSQTSGLNEQFF.

This clonotype was seen at least ten times. The chain couples TRBV9 to TRBJ2-4; 8 positions agree with TRBD1. V shed 4 bases, J shed 8 bases, and the junction held 8 bases outside the gene matches. The CDR3 runs to 14 residues. CDR1 and CDR2 (germline): SGDLS, YYNGEE. The DNA of the CDR3 is TGTGCCAGCAGCCCCACCGGACAGGGCCACATTCAGTACTTC. Its protein is CASSPTGQGHIQYF.

This clonotype was picked up many times. The chain uses TRBV9 and TRBJ2-3; a weak D match, TRBD2 (5 bases). The CDR3 loop spans 14 amino acids. Trimming cost V 1 base and J 6 bases, with 12 bases left between them. From germline, CDR1 is SGDLS and CDR2 YYNGEE. Here the CDR3 reads CASSVFGRADTQYF. The DNA of the CDR3 is TGTGCCAGCAGCGTATTCGGGCGGGCGGATACGCAGTATTTT.

This clonotype appeared many times. The chain couples TRBV9 to TRBJ1-6; D is ambiguous. The V and J ends lost 3 bases and 10 bases respectively, with 14 bases between them. The length of the CDR3 is 14 residues. Looked up from germline, CDR1 is SGDLS and CDR2 is YYNGEE. The CDR3 here is CASSEPNPGSPLHF. In nucleotides, the CDR3 is TGTGCCAGCAGCGAGCCGAACCCAGGATCACCCCTCCACTTT. The full variable domain, completed using reference TRBV9 and TRBJ1-6, is DSGVTQTPKHLITATGQRVTLRCSPRSGDLSVYWYQQSLDQGLQFLIQYYNGEERAKGNILERFSAQQFPDLHSELNLSSLELGDSALYFCASSEPNPGSPLHFGNGTRLTVT.

In its sample, this clonotype was seen many times. The gene calls are TRBV9 and TRBJ1-6; D remains ambiguous. The V end lost 1 base, the J end lost 9 bases, and 14 bases lay between the germline ends. In germline, CDR1 is SGDLS, CDR2 YYNGEE. This CDR3 has 15 residues. The CDR3 DNA reads as TGTGCCAGCAGCGTATCCCCAGAAACGGGTTCACCCCTCCACTTT. Protein product: CASSVSPETGSPLHF.

This clonotype has at least ten counts. The CDR3 DNA sequence: TGTGCCAGCAGCGCGTCGGCGGGTCCACAAGAGACCCAGTACTTC. Amino acid sequence: CASSASAGPQETQYF. This sequence joins TRBV9 and TRBJ2-5; perhaps TRBD2 as D (5 bases). The CDR3 contains 15 residues. Trimming shortened V by 3 bases and J by 2 bases, and 14 bases separated the two germline ends. The germline gives CDR1 SGDLS, CDR2 YYNGEE.

This clonotype was recorded many times. The chain carries TRBV9 and TRBJ1-1; a possible D gene is TRBD1 (6 bases). The CDR3 totals 13 residues. Germline CDR1 reads SGDLS; CDR2 reads YYNGEE. V was cut by 0 bases and J by 5 bases, with 8 bases left in between. DNA of the CDR3: TGTGCCAGCAGCGTAGAGGGGGGGACTGAAGCTTTCTTT. This encodes CASSVEGGTEAFF.

This clonotype was seen ten or more times. The gene calls are TRBV9 and TRBJ2-7, with 11 bases identical to TRBD2. Germline V gene data show CDR1 as SGDLS and CDR2 as YYNGEE. With V trimmed by 1 base and J by 7 bases, 10 bases remained unmatched. This CDR3 comprises 16 residues. CDR3 region: CASSVKSSGGRLEQYF. The CDR3 bases are TGTGCCAGCAGCGTAAAATCTAGCGGGGGGCGTTTGGAGCAGTACTTC.

This clonotype was counted many times. V gene TRBV9 combines with J gene TRBJ2-7; maybe TRBD1 (5 bases). The CDR3 is 15 amino acids. Per germline, CDR1 SGDLS and CDR2 YYNGEE. V was cut by 4 bases and J by 3 bases, with 17 bases left in between. Written as DNA, the CDR3 is TGTGCCAGCAGCAAACTTGGACAAGGAGACTACGAGCAGTACTTC. Translation gives CASSKLGQGDYEQYF. Using reference TRBV9 and TRBJ2-7 for the parts outside the CDR3, the full variable domain is DSGVTQTPKHLITATGQRVTLRCSPRSGDLSVYWYQQSLDQGLQFLIQYYNGEERAKGNILERFSAQQFPDLHSELNLSSLELGDSALYFCASSKLGQGDYEQYFGPGTRLTVT.